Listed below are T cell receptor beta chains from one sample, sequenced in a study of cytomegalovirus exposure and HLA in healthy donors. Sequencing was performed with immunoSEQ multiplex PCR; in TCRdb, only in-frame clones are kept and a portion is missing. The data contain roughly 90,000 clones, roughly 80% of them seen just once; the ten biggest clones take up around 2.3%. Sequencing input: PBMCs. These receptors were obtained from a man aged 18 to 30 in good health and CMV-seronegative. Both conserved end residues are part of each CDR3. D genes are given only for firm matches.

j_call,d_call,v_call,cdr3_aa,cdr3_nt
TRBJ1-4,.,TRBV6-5,CASSYSVGATNEKLFF,TGTGCCAGCAGTTACTCGGTTGGAGCGACTAATGAAAAACTGTTTTTT
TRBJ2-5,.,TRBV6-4,CASSATAFQETQYF,TGTGCCAGCAGCGCAACTGCGTTCCAAGAGACCCAGTACTTC
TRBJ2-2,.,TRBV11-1,CASSLGALNTGELFF,TGTGCCAGCAGCTTAGGGGCACTGAACACCGGGGAGCTGTTTTTT
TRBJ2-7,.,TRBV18,CASSPRPPGATYEQYF,TGTGCCAGCTCACCACGACCGCCAGGGGCGACCTACGAGCAGTACTTC
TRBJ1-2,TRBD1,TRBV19,CASSPGQFHPYGYTF,TGTGCCAGTAGTCCGGGACAGTTCCATCCCTATGGCTACACCTTC
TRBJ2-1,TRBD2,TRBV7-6,CASSLTPTSGGYNEQFF,TGTGCCAGCAGCCTAACCCCGACTAGCGGGGGATACAATGAGCAGTTCTTC
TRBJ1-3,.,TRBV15,CATSVIGEPGNTIYF,TGTGCCACCAGTGTAATAGGGGAACCTGGAAACACCATATATTTT
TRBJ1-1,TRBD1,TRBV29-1,CSVGQGNLNTEAFF,TGCAGCGTCGGACAGGGGAATTTAAACACTGAAGCTTTCTTT
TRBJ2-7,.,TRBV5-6,CASSLTPDEQYF,TGTGCCAGCAGCCTAACGCCGGACGAGCAGTACTTC
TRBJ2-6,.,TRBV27,CASGAASGANVLTF,TGTGCCAGCGGGGCGGCTTCTGGGGCCAACGTCCTGACTTTC
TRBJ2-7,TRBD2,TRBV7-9,CASSLVGGSYEQYF,TGTGCCAGCAGCTTAGTCGGGGGGTCCTACGAGCAGTACTTC
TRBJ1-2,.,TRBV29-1,CSVEARWQGIPIGYTF,TGCAGCGTTGAAGCCCGGTGGCAGGGAATACCCATTGGCTACACCTTC
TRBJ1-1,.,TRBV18,CASSAVAEAFF,TGTGCCAGCTCAGCCGTGGCAGAAGCTTTCTTT
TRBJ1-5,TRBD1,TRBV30,CAWSGKTGGYQPQHF,TGTGCCTGGAGTGGGAAGACAGGGGGCTATCAGCCCCAGCATTTT
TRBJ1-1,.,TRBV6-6,CASSHPGTSLNTEAFF,TGTGCCAGCAGTCATCCCGGGACAAGCCTGAACACTGAAGCTTTCTTT
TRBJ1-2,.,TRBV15,CATSGGTSLNYGYTF,TGTGCCACCAGCGGTGGGACAAGTCTTAACTATGGCTACACCTTC
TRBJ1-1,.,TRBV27,CASSGPGAGVNTEAFF,TGTGCCAGCAGTGGGCCCGGGGCAGGGGTGAACACTGAAGCTTTCTTT
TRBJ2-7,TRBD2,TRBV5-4,CASSPMRLAGGTYEQYF,TGTGCCAGCAGCCCTATGAGACTAGCGGGGGGAACCTACGAGCAGTACTTC